This paragraph covers one TCR beta chain sequence. The data derive from a study of blood T cell repertoires in COVID-19. Assay used: immunoSEQ multiplex PCR; TCRdb lists only in-frame clones, some missing. The sample lists 95,000 to 150,000 clones; 70% to 90% were seen once. Losses at the gene ends were 8 bases for V and 2 bases for J; bases not matched to a gene: 13. This CDR3 is 16 amino acids long. In germline, CDR1 is LNHDA, CDR2 SQIVND (reference sequence). The rearrangement joins TRBV19 to TRBJ1-2; 8 bases agree with TRBD1. The sequence derives from a woman aged 50 to 60 with acute or convalescent COVID-19. The source material was peripheral blood. This CDR3 reads CASQPRRAGGNYGYTF. In DNA form, the CDR3 reads TGTGCCAGTCAGCCAAGACGGGCAGGGGGCAACTATGGCTACACCTTC. The variable domain in full, with the rest retrieved from reference TRBV19 and TRBJ1-2, is DGGITQSPKYLFRKEGQNVTLSCEQNLNHDAMYWYRQDPGQGLRLIYYSQIVNDFQKGDIAEGYSVSREKKESFPLTVTSAQKNPTAFYLCASQPRRAGGNYGYTFGSGTRLTVV.